The 28 T cell receptor beta chains given below trace back to one sample, sequenced in a study of T cell responses to AZD1222 COVID-19 vaccine. This table comes from immunoSEQ multiplex PCR, and its TCRdb copy is limited to in-frame clones, with some not included. Of roughly 160,000 clones in the sample, around nine tenths were seen once. Sequencing used peripheral blood, obtained 28 days after the second AZD1222 dose. These TCRs come from an adult who received the AZD1222 COVID-19 vaccine.

V and J are TRBV30 and TRBJ2-2; D possibly matches TRBD1 or TRBD2 (5 bases each). The CDR3 is made up of 15 amino acids. Trimming left V 8 bases short and J 3 bases short, with 19 bases between. Germline CDR1 is GTSNPN and CDR2 is SVGIG (reference sequence). CDR3 nucleotides: TGTGCCCAGGAGGCTCCCCAAGGGGACACCGGGGAGCTGTTTTTT. Its protein product is CAQEAPQGDTGELFF.

The chain couples TRBV11-2 to TRBJ1-1; the match to TRBD1 covers 8 bases. J was trimmed by 7 bases and V by 5 bases; bases with no gene match: 6. Germline V gives CDR1 SGHAT, CDR2 FQNNGV. The CDR3 spans 13 residues. CDR3 sequence (DNA): TGTGCCAGCAGCCTAGGACAGGGTAATGAAGCTTTCTTT. The encoded protein is CASSLGQGNEAFF.

The V gene is TRBV6-5, the J gene TRBJ1-1; no firm D call. The length of the CDR3 is 13 residues. Germline CDR1 MNHEY, CDR2 SVGAGI. V shed 7 bases and J shed 0 bases, with 9 bases lying between them. CDR3: CASTNALNTEAFF. CDR3 in DNA: TGTGCCAGCACTAACGCCCTGAACACTGAAGCTTTCTTT.

This chain links TRBV4-3 with TRBJ1-2; no firm D call. The CDR3 spans 15 residues. The V gene lost 3 bases and the J gene lost 4 bases, with 15 bases spanning the gap. The germline V gene has CDR1 LGHNA and CDR2 YSLEER. The CDR3 nucleotides read TGCGCCAGCAGCCAGGGAACGTCGCGTCTCTATGGCTACACCTTC. Translating it yields CASSQGTSRLYGYTF.

The CDR3 sequence: CATSRGLGSNQPQHF. The CDR3, as DNA: TGTGCCACCTCGCGGGGGCTTGGTAGCAATCAGCCCCAGCATTTT. The chain joins TRBV5-4 to TRBJ1-5, with D tentatively TRBD1 (6 bases). Germline CDR1 SGHNT, CDR2 YYREEE (reference sequence). Trimming took 9 bases from V and 0 from J, leaving 16 bases between them. The length of the CDR3 is 15 residues.

The V and J genes are TRBV4-1 and TRBJ2-7; 10 nucleotides line up with TRBD2. The ends lost 5 bases at V and 0 bases at J; junction bases unmatched: 16. Germline CDR1 is MGHRA and CDR2 is YSYEKL. The CDR3 consists of 19 residues. CDR3 nucleotides: TGCGCCAGCAGCACTAAGGCTAGCGGGGGACCCCGTTCCTCCTACGAGCAGTACTTC. Its protein product is CASSTKASGGPRSSYEQYF.

The rearrangement links TRBV6-5 to TRBJ1-5, with 8 bases matching TRBD1. CDR3 length: 13 residues. The V and J ends lost 6 bases and 7 bases, in that order; junction bases with no gene match: 5. Germline values: CDR1 MNHEY, CDR2 SVGAGI. Written as DNA, the CDR3 is TGTGCCAGCAGGGACAGGGTTTCACAGCCCCAGCATTTT. It translates to CASRDRVSQPQHF.

The rearrangement uses TRBV10-3 and TRBJ1-1; maybe TRBD1 (6 bases). The CDR3 covers 13 residues. Between the trimmed V and J ends, which lost 11 bases and 0 bases, there was a span of 13 bases. Germline V gene lookup returns CDR1 ENHRY and CDR2 SYGVKD. CDR3 loop: CASRTGLNTEAFF. CDR3 DNA: TGTGCCTCCCGAACAGGGTTGAACACTGAAGCTTTCTTT.

The J gene is TRBJ2-7, the V gene TRBV3-1 (or the pseudogene TRBV3-2); no clear D. The CDR3 has 12 residues. The germline V gene has CDR1 LGHDT and CDR2 YNNKEL (reference sequence). V lost 1 base and J lost 3, with 4 bases in between. The DNA of the CDR3 is TGTGCCAGCAGCCAAGTCAGCTACGAGCAGTACTTC. It specifies CASSQVSYEQYF.

A single count supports this clone. The chain links TRBV12-3 or TRBV12-4 to TRBJ1-2; possibly TRBD1 for D (5 bases). This CDR3 has 13 amino acids. Trimming removed 5 bases at V and 6 bases at J, with 13 bases between. The CDR3 sequence is CASSPRTNHGYTF. For the CDR3, the DNA is TGTGCCAGCAGTCCCCGGACAAATCATGGCTACACCTTC.

V gene TRBV6-5 combines with J gene TRBJ2-2; the match to TRBD1 covers 8 bases. V lost 7 bases, J lost 4 bases, and 2 bases stayed unmatched. The length of the CDR3 is 13 residues. The germline CDR1 and CDR2 sequences are MNHEY and SVGAGI. The CDR3 loop is CASMDRATGELFF. CDR3 coding DNA: TGTGCCAGCATGGACAGGGCCACCGGGGAGCTGTTTTTT.

The chain employs TRBV4-2 and TRBJ1-2; 8 bases match TRBD1. The junction had 9 bases not matched to a gene; V was cut back by 0 bases and J by 3 bases. CDR1 is LGHNA, CDR2 YNFKEQ, per germline. This CDR3 comprises 17 residues. The CDR3 region is CASSQEVAQGAYYGYTF. CDR3 coding DNA: TGTGCCAGCAGCCAAGAAGTGGCGCAGGGGGCCTACTATGGCTACACCTTC.

V and J are TRBV24-1 and TRBJ2-2; D might be TRBD2 (5 bases). V was shortened by 9 bases and J by 2 bases, with 9 bases between the two germline ends. The CDR3 loop spans 13 amino acids. CDR1 and CDR2 (germline): KGHDR, SFDVKD. The CDR3 DNA is TGTGCCACCTGCGGGTATAACACCGGGGAGCTGTTTTTT. Protein: CATCGYNTGELFF.

The genes are TRBV12-5 and TRBJ1-2, with unresolved D. V dropped 3 bases and J dropped 10 bases, with 30 bases sitting between them. The germline CDR1 and CDR2 sequences are LGHNT and FRNRAP. The CDR3 runs to 18 residues. This CDR3 is CASGFHLPIEGSSWNYTF. DNA for the CDR3: TGTGCTAGTGGTTTCCACCTTCCTATTGAGGGTAGTAGTTGGAACTACACCTTC.

The V and J genes are TRBV29-1 and TRBJ2-7; TRBD1 matches at 7 bases. J lost 2 bases, V lost 4 bases, and 5 bases had no gene match. Germline-derived CDR1 and CDR2 are SQVTM and ANQGSEA. The CDR3 sequence is 13 residues long. The CDR3 loop reads CSVARQGPYEQYF. The CDR3 DNA reads TGCAGCGTTGCGAGACAGGGCCCCTACGAGCAGTACTTC.

This chain links TRBV2 with TRBJ2-7; 10 bases are a match to TRBD1. Trimming removed 7 bases from V and 4 bases from J; junction bases left unmatched: 7. The CDR3 is made up of 14 amino acids. Germline V gene sequence: CDR1 SNHLY, CDR2 FYNNEI. The CDR3 region is CASKGDRGPYEQYF. For the CDR3, the DNA is TGTGCCAGCAAAGGGGACAGGGGTCCTTACGAGCAGTACTTC. Using reference TRBV2 and TRBJ2-7 for the parts outside the CDR3, the full variable domain is EPEVTQTPSHQVTQMGQEVILRCVPISNHLYFYWYRQILGQKVEFLVSFYNNEISEKSEIFDDQFSVERPDGSNFTLKIRSTKLEDSAMYFCASKGDRGPYEQYFGPGTRLTVT.

This clone was detected only once. V and J are TRBV10-2 and TRBJ2-2, with D unclear. Trimming pared 6 bases from V and 6 bases from J, leaving 2 bases between. The CDR3 consists of 10 residues. CDR1 and CDR2 (germline): WSHSY, SAAADI. The CDR3 bases are TGCGCCAGCAGGGCCGGGGAGCTGTTTTTT. It translates to CASRAGELFF.

The chain links TRBV27 to TRBJ1-1; perhaps TRBD1 as D (5 bases). Trimming shortened V by 3 bases and J by 6 bases, and 11 bases separated the two germline ends. The CDR3 covers 13 residues. Germline CDR1 reads MNHEY; CDR2 reads SMNVEV (reference sequence). CDR3 region: CASSFGGRSEAFF. CDR3 bases: TGTGCCAGCAGTTTTGGGGGTAGGTCTGAAGCTTTCTTT.

The chain recombines TRBV11-2 with TRBJ2-5; D remains ambiguous. Germline V gene sequence: CDR1 SGHAT, CDR2 FQNNGV. This CDR3 is 12 amino acids long. V lost 1 base to trimming and J lost 2 bases, with 2 bases between them. The CDR3 reads CASSLGQETQYF. The CDR3, as DNA: TGTGCCAGCAGCTTAGGTCAAGAGACCCAGTACTTC.

The chain employs TRBV5-1 and TRBJ1-1; D gene unclear. V was clipped by 2 bases and J by 4 bases, with 6 bases between them. This CDR3 has 12 residues. CDR1 and CDR2 (germline): SGHRS, YFSETQ. The CDR3, as DNA: TGCGCCAGCAGCTTTTCAGGCACTGAAGCTTTCTTT. This translates into CASSFSGTEAFF. Full variable domain (remainder filled in from reference TRBV5-1 and TRBJ1-1): KAGVTQTPRYLIKTRGQQVTLSCSPISGHRSVSWYQQTPGQGLQFLFEYFSETQRNKGNFPGRFSGRQFSNSRSEMNVSTLELGDSALYLCASSFSGTEAFFGQGTRLTVV.

The rearrangement uses TRBV19 and TRBJ2-7, with D tentatively TRBD2 (6 bases). V lost 5 bases to trimming and J lost 3 bases, with 14 bases between them. The CDR3 totals 14 residues. Germline CDR1 LNHDA, CDR2 SQIVND (reference sequence). The CDR3 here is CASSPAGRDYEQYF. The CDR3 DNA reads as TGTGCCAGTAGTCCGGCGGGGCGGGACTACGAGCAGTACTTC.

This clone was seen more than once but under ten times. The chain carries TRBV21-1 and TRBJ2-2; TRBD1 reflects the table's D call only, with no check against the DNA. TRBV21-1 represents a pseudogene. The CDR3 covers 16 residues. The CDR3 DNA reads as TGTGCCAGCAGCCGTCGGACAGGGGAGAACACCGGGGAGCTGTTTTTT. This gives the protein CASSRRTGENTGELFF.

The chain is built from TRBV7-9 and TRBJ2-1; 7 bases agree with TRBD2. The V gene's germline CDR1 is SEHNR and CDR2 FQNEAQ (reference sequence). This CDR3 is 14 amino acids long. With V trimmed by 4 bases and J by 10 bases, 10 bases remained unmatched. In DNA form, the CDR3 reads TGTGCCAGCAGCTCCAGCGGGACTCGAGGCGAGCAGTTCTTC. Translating it yields CASSSSGTRGEQFF. The whole variable domain, filled in from reference TRBV7-9 and TRBJ2-1, reads DTGVSQNPRHKITKRGQNVTFRCDPISEHNRLYWYRQTLGQGPEFLTYFQNEAQLEKSRLLSDRFSAERPKGSFSTLEIQRTEQGDSAMYLCASSSSGTRGEQFFGPGTRLTVL.

J is TRBJ1-1 and V is TRBV11-2; tentative D call: TRBD1 (5 bases). The germline V gene encodes CDR1 SGHAT and CDR2 FQNNGV. This CDR3 is built from 14 residues. Trimming stripped 5 bases from V and 10 bases from J, with 20 bases between. The CDR3 sequence is CASSMSRDPFRAFF. The CDR3 nucleotides read TGTGCCAGCAGCATGAGCCGGGACCCCTTCCGAGCTTTCTTT.

This chain uses TRBV6-1 with TRBJ2-7; D unclear. With 3 bases removed from V and 6 bases from J, the gap between germline ends came to 6 bases. The CDR3 runs 11 residues. Germline values: CDR1 MNHNS, CDR2 SASEGT. For the CDR3, the DNA is TGTGCCAGCAGTGAGGTCGGCGAGCAGTACTTC. This codes for CASSEVGEQYF.

The chain links TRBV7-9 to TRBJ1-2; D might be TRBD1 (6 bases). Trimming removed 1 base at V and 3 bases at J, with 12 bases between. The CDR3 runs to 15 residues. Germline V gives CDR1 SEHNR, CDR2 FQNEAQ (reference sequence). CDR3 in amino acids: CASSLGTGRDYGYTF. The CDR3 DNA sequence: TGTGCCAGCAGCTTAGGTACAGGGAGGGACTATGGCTACACCTTC.

The chain joins TRBV7-2 to TRBJ2-7, with D hard to call. The length of the CDR3 is 14 residues. Germline CDR1 is SGHTA and CDR2 is FQGNSA. Trimming removed 1 base from V and 2 bases from J, with 9 bases in between. As DNA, the CDR3 is TGTGCCAGCAGCTTAGTCCGCAACACCTACGAGCAGTACTTC. This translates into CASSLVRNTYEQYF.

J is TRBJ2-6 and V is TRBV18; D gene unclear. Trimming took off 0 bases at V and 2 bases at J, with 11 bases between the two ends. The CDR3 runs to 17 residues. Germline CDR1 and CDR2: KGHSH and LQKENI. The CDR3 is CASSPPSIGTGANVLTF. DNA of the CDR3: TGTGCCAGCTCACCACCGTCTATAGGGACTGGGGCCAACGTCCTGACTTTC.